This paragraph reports one T cell receptor beta chain. Antigen specificity is unknown. Generation of TCR beta cDNA was performed by 5'RACE template switching incorporating UMIs. With the 5' RACE reads reprocessed, TCRdb shows one record per CDR3 protein and no DNA. The sample table includes some 600,000 distinct CDR3 sequences. The sample comes from a study of T cells expressing NK-cell markers. Overall study: Repertoires of TCR beta were obtained from T cells sorted as CD3+CD56+NKG2C+, CD3+CD56+NKG2C- and CD3+CD56-NKG2C+. Seven sequenced donors out of eight were HCMV-seropositive, one seronegative. Study findings and constraints: Also leading the CD3+CD56-NKG2C+ fraction in a handful of donors were these clonotypes.

The CDR3 has 14 residues. Germline assignment: CDR1 KGHDR and CDR2 SFDVKD. The chain uses TRBV24-1 and TRBJ1-4. The specimen sequenced was blood T cells: a sorted CD56 or NKG2C T cell subset, CD4+ or CD8+ T cells, or bulk PBMC T cells (not recorded which). This clonotype was obtained from a man aged 18 to 29 in good health. The chain's CDR3 is CATSDLAEGEKLFF.